The clone carrying this T cell receptor (beta chain) was counted once. Its antigen is as yet unknown. This sample stems from a study of OX40 agonist ivuxolimab in advanced cancers. Study context: An anti-OX40 (CD134) antibody with agonistic activity, ivuxolimab, was administered to patients. Dose-escalation patients were diagnosed with hepatocellular carcinoma, melanoma, renal cell cancer or head and neck cancer.

The method was immunoSEQ multiplex PCR; TCRdb's version includes in-frame clones alone and lacks a portion of them. The table has 17,000 or so clones, 75% to 90% seen once. Trimming cost V 3 bases and J 1 base, with 2 bases left between them. CDR1 is SEHNR and CDR2 is FQNEAQ in the germline V gene (reference sequence). The CDR3 contains 12 residues. Study-level results: Clonal expansion from baseline to week 6 occurred in both CD4+ and CD8+ T cells. The authors did not determine the antigen specificity of the expanded peripheral T cells.

This receptor was identified in an adult with an advanced solid tumor such as melanoma, head and neck, liver or kidney cancer. The J gene is TRBJ2-3, the V gene TRBV7-9; D not resolved. This sample comprised CD4+ or CD8+ T cells sorted from blood, obtained in a trial of the OX40 agonist ivuxolimab. DNA of the CDR3: TGTGCCAGCAGCTTTGGCACAGATACGCAGTATTTT. It encodes CASSFGTDTQYF.